The clone carrying this TCR beta chain was detected ten times or more. The antigen remains unidentified. Within the sample, other DNA sequences also encode this same CDR3. The data were obtained in a study of T cell responses to AZD1222 COVID-19 vaccine. The overall study: Second-dose recipients at about 4 or about 12 weeks were treated as one pooled group. General observations from the study: Females made up more of the donors, who were largely white British, and clonal diversity may have come out too low. The peak T cell response came first, and repertoires were sampled only after it. Regions left unmutated in variants are reportedly the target of nearly half of spike-specific TCRs.

Here immunoSEQ multiplex PCR was the method, and the copy in TCRdb shows in-frame clones only, minus some. This table holds around 100,000 clones, roughly 89% found once. Germline V CDR1 and CDR2: LNHDA, SQIVND (reference sequence). The CDR3 loop spans 12 amino acids. V shed 4 bases and J shed 7 bases, with 5 bases lying between them. The chain uses TRBV19 and TRBJ1-6, with D unclear. This TCR was recovered from an adult in good health. This sample comprised peripheral blood, obtained on day 0 of AZD1222 vaccination. The DNA for the CDR3 is TGTGCCAGTAGTACACAGAATTCACCCCTCCACTTT. It codes for CASSTQNSPLHF.